What follows describes a single T cell receptor (beta chain). The antigen is undetermined. The V end was cut by 6 bases, the J end by 11 bases, with 22 bases between. Looked up from germline, CDR1 is LNHDA and CDR2 is SQIVND (reference sequence). The CDR3 loop spans 15 amino acids. The PCR was carried out with 60 Vbeta primers and 13 Jbeta primers. The repertoire was sequenced with immunoSEQ multiplex PCR; TCRdb's copy has only in-frame clones and lacks some. This table holds fewer than 250,000 clones, approximately 88% found once. The sample comes from a study of cytomegalovirus exposure and HLA in healthy donors. Study-level background: In an earlier analysis, 90 million to 130 million unique TCR beta sequences were found from approximately 190 million T cells. Of several hundred genotyped donors, approximately 84% clustered with self-reported Caucasian donors. Unique TCRs from HLA-typed donors, around 79 million of them, were held in an early data release.

Study-level findings and limits: Most CMV-associated TCR beta chains appeared HLA-restricted in a later analysis.

The sequenced sample was PBMCs. The sequence was collected from a boy aged 2 to 10 in good health and CMV-seronegative. The chain uses TRBV19 and TRBJ2-2; D is possibly TRBD2 (7 bases). The CDR3 sequence is CASSPIQGGVAELFF. For the CDR3, the DNA is TGTGCCAGTAGCCCCATACAAGGGGGGGTGGCTGAGCTGTTTTTT.